The count of the clone carrying this T cell receptor (beta chain) is one. Other DNA variants within this sample encode the same CDR3. These data are taken from a study of T cell responses to AZD1222 COVID-19 vaccine. Measured with immunoSEQ multiplex PCR; TCRdb has only the in-frame clones, and not every one. The sample yields 150,000 to 200,000 clones, roughly 94% seen once. Germline V gene data show CDR1 as SGHRS and CDR2 as YFSETQ. This CDR3 comprises 11 residues. Trimming removed 2 bases at V and 5 bases at J, with 4 bases between. The source was peripheral blood, collected 28 days after the second AZD1222 dose. The receptor was derived from an adult who received the AZD1222 COVID-19 vaccine. The rearrangement uses TRBV5-1 and TRBJ1-1; no reliable D call. In DNA, the CDR3 is TGCGCCAGCAGCTTTGGGACTGAAGCTTTCTTT. Translation gives CASSFGTEAFF.